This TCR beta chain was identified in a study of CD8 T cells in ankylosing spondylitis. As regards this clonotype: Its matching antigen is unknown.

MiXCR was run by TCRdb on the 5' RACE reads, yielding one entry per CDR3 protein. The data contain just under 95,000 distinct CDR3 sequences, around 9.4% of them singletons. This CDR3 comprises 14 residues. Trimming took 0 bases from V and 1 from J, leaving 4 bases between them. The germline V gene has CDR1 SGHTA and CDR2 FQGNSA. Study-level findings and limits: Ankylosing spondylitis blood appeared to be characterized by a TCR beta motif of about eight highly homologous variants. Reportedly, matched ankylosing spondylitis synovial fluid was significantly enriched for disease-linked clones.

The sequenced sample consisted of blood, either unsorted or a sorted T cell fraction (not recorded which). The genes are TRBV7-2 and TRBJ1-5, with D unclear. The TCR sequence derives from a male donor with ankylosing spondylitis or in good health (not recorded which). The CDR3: CASSLAVSNQPQHF. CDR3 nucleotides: TGTGCCAGCAGCTTAGCTGTAAGCAATCAGCCCCAGCATTTT. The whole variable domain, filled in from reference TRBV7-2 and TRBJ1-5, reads GAGVSQSPSNKVTEKGKDVELRCDPISGHTALYWYRQSLGQGLEFLIYFQGNSAPDKSGLPSDRFSAERTGGSVSTLTIQRTQQEDSAVYLCASSLAVSNQPQHFGDGTRLSIL.